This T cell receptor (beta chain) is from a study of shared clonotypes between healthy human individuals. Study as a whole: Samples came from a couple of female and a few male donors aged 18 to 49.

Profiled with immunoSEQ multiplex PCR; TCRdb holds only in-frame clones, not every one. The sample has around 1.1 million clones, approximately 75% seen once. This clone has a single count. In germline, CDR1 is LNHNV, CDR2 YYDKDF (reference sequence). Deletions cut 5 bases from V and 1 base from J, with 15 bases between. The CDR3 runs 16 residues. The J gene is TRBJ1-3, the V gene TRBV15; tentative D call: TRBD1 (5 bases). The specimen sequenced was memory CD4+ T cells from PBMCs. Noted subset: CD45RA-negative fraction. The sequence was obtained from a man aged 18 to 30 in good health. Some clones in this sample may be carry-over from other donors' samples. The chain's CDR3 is CATSRKAAGSGNTIYF. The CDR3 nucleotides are TGTGCCACCAGCCGCAAGGCCGCAGGGTCTGGAAACACCATATATTTT.